This TCR beta chain was observed in a study of blood T cell repertoires in COVID-19. Overall study context: Material from acute and convalescent COVID-19 was sourced from the United States, Italy and Spain. T cells, B-cell-depleted T cells, or PBMCs supplied cDNA or gDNA.

Original processing notes: Reference gene primers were amplified, and this amplification served to estimate nucleated cell counts. Assay: immunoSEQ multiplex PCR; the TCRdb copy retains only in-frame clones and omits some. That table gives V, J and clone size, and the DNA gave D and trimming. The data contain about 70,000 clones, around 80% of them seen just once; the ten biggest clones take up around 4.8%. The sample consisted of peripheral blood. The clonotype was recovered from an elderly woman with active or convalescent COVID-19.

The CDR3 bases are TGTGCCAGCAGCATATCAGGGACAGCGTTCTACAATGAGCAGTTCTTC. Protein product: CASSISGTAFYNEQFF. This chain connects TRBV7-9 to TRBJ2-1; 7 bases line up with TRBD1. The CDR3 totals 16 residues. Germline V CDR1 and CDR2: SEHNR, FQNEAQ (reference sequence). J lost 3 bases, V lost 5 bases, and 10 bases had no gene match.